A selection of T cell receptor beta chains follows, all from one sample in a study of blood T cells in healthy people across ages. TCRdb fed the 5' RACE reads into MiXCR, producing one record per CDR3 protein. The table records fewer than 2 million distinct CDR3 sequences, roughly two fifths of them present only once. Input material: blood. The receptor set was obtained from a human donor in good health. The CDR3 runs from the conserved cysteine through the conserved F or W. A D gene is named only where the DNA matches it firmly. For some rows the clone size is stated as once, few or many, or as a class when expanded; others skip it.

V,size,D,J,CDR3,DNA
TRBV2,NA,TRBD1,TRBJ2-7,CASSEAAQGAPYEQYF,TGTGCCAGCAGTGAAGCTGCACAGGGGGCCCCCTACGAGCAGTACTTC
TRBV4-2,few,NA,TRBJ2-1,CASSQAFEEEQFF,TGTGCCAGCAGCCAAGCCTTCGAAGAAGAGCAGTTCTTC
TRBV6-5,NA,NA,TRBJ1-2,CASSYSGAGRGDYGYTF,TGTGCCAGCAGTTACTCGGGGGCGGGACGCGGGGACTATGGCTACACCTTC
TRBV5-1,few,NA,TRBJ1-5,CASSPDPGSGQPQHF,TGCGCCAGCAGCCCGGACCCAGGGAGCGGTCAGCCCCAGCATTTT
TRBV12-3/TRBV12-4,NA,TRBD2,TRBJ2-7,CASSLIMAGEKQYF,TGTGCCAGCAGTTTAATTATGGCGGGGGAAAAGCAGTACTTC
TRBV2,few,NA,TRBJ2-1,CASSEDSQPYNEQFF,TGTGCCAGCAGTGAGGACTCGCAACCCTACAATGAGCAGTTCTTC
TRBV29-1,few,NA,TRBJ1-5,CSVLGQHNQPQHF,TGCAGCGTCCTCGGACAGCATAATCAGCCCCAGCATTTT
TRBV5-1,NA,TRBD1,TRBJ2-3,CASSRLAEGAPTDTQYF,TGCGCCAGCAGCCGCCTGGCTGAGGGGGCCCCCACAGATACGCAGTATTTT
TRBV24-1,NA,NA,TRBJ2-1,CATSDWGGRNEQFF,TGTGCCACCAGTGATTGGGGCGGGCGGAATGAGCAGTTCTTC
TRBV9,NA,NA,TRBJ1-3,CASSVGVGNTGNTIYF,TGTGCCAGCAGCGTAGGGGTGGGAAATACTGGAAACACCATATATTTT